These T cell receptor beta chains were read from a single sample in a study of OX40 agonist ivuxolimab in advanced cancers. TCRdb keeps only in-frame clones here, not all; method: immunoSEQ multiplex PCR. Of just over 15,000 clones listed, 50% to 75% were seen once; the top ten hold under 8.5%. Specimen: CD4+ or CD8+ T cells sorted from blood, collected in a trial of the OX40 agonist ivuxolimab. These receptors all come from an adult with an advanced solid tumor such as melanoma, head and neck, liver or kidney cancer. Each CDR3 is given with its conserved first and last residue. Each record gives: clone size, D gene, J gene, V gene, CDR3 DNA, CDR3 protein. A D gene is named only where the DNA matches it firmly. A clone size is listed for some rows: how often the clone was seen (once, few, many), or a class if it is expanded.

NA | TRBD2 | TRBJ2-3 | TRBV7-8 | TGTGCCAGCAGCTTAGGGGAGGGGGATACGCAGTATTTT | CASSLGEGDTQYF
NA | NA | TRBJ2-1 | TRBV5-1 | TGTGCCAGCAGCTTGTATACGGGGCCTGAGCAGTTCTTC | CASSLYTGPEQFF
medium-sized | NA | TRBJ2-7 | TRBV7-9 | TGTGCCAGCAGCTTAGTGCTGGGCCCCTACGAGCAGTACTTC | CASSLVLGPYEQYF
NA | NA | TRBJ2-1 | TRBV29-1 | TGCAGCGCCGAGGGGGGACGAACCTACAATGAGCAGTTCTTC | CSAEGGRTYNEQFF
once | NA | TRBJ2-7 | TRBV27 | TGTGCCAGCAGTCTCCCCTGGCGGAAGGCCTACGAGCAGTACTTC | CASSLPWRKAYEQYF
NA | NA | TRBJ2-1 | TRBV7-8 | TGTGCCAGCAGCTTCCTTCGGGACACAATTAACAATGAGCAGTTCTTC | CASSFLRDTINNEQFF
NA | TRBD2 | TRBJ2-1 | TRBV9 | TGTGCCAGCAGCGTAGGTGAAGGAACGGGGGGGCGTAGTGAGCAGTTCTTC | CASSVGEGTGGRSEQFF
NA | NA | TRBJ2-1 | TRBV4-2 | TGTGCCAGCAGCCAAGCCCCCTTGGGGCTAGACCACTACAATGAGCAGTTCTTC | CASSQAPLGLDHYNEQFF
few | NA | TRBJ2-3 | TRBV4-1 | TGCGCCAGCAGCCAAGCTTCCACAGATACGCAGTATTTT | CASSQASTDTQYF
NA | NA | TRBJ2-7 | TRBV7-3 | TGTGCCAGCAGCTTAAACGACGAGCAGTACTTC | CASSLNDEQYF
once | TRBD1 | TRBJ2-7 | TRBV5-4 | TGTGCCAGCAGTCGACAGGGGAGCTCCTACGAGCAGTGCTTC | CASSRQGSSYEQCF
NA | TRBD1 | TRBJ2-7 | TRBV6-6 | TGTGCCAGCAGACTATTTACAGGGGGCGGGTACGAGCAGTACTTC | CASRLFTGGGYEQYF
NA | TRBD2 | TRBJ2-1 | TRBV15 | TGTGCCACCAGCAAAGCGGGGGGCTACAATGAGCAGTTCTTC | CATSKAGGYNEQFF
NA | TRBD2 | TRBJ2-1 | TRBV29-1 | TGCAGCGTTGAAGAAGAAGCGGGGGCCTCCTACAATGAGCAGTTCTTC | CSVEEEAGASYNEQFF
medium-sized | NA | TRBJ2-7 | TRBV27 | TGTGCCAGCAGTTTAGCGGGGGCCCTCTACGAGCAGTACTTC | CASSLAGALYEQYF
NA | NA | TRBJ2-7 | TRBV28 | TGTGCCAGCTCCTGGCAGGGGGGATCCTACGAGCAGTACTTC | CASSWQGGSYEQYF
NA | NA | TRBJ1-1 | TRBV6-5 | TGTGCCAGCAGTTACTCGCGGGGAAGTAGTGAAGCTTTCTTT | CASSYSRGSSEAFF
NA | NA | TRBJ1-6 | TRBV6-6 | TGTGCCAGCAGGGCGGTGGACTCGGGTTCACCCCTCCACTTT | CASRAVDSGSPLHF
NA | NA | TRBJ2-7 | TRBV6-5 | TGTGCCAGCAGTTACTCGGGGACAAACTACGAGCAGTACTTC | CASSYSGTNYEQYF
NA | NA | TRBJ2-7 | TRBV27 | TGTGCCAGCAGTTTGTTGGCCGGCTACGAGCAGTACTTC | CASSLLAGYEQYF
NA | NA | TRBJ2-2 | TRBV7-9 | TGTGCCAGCAGCTTCAGCGGTACCCAGTTCGCGAACACCGGGGAGCTGTTTTTT | CASSFSGTQFANTGELFF
NA | TRBD1 | TRBJ2-7 | TRBV29-1 | TGCAGCGTGGTACCGGGACAGGGGAACGAGCAGTACTTC | CSVVPGQGNEQYF
medium-sized | NA | TRBJ1-2 | TRBV5-6 | TGTGCCAGCAGCCCGCTGGGGCTGACCAACTATGGCTACACCTTC | CASSPLGLTNYGYTF
NA | TRBD1 | TRBJ2-1 | TRBV4-1 | TGCGCCAGCAGCCAAGATCAAGGGACAGGGTCGAATGAGCAGTTCTTC | CASSQDQGTGSNEQFF
NA | NA | TRBJ2-2 | TRBV10-3 | TGTGCCACCACAACCTTCCAGGACCTCAAAGTGGCCGGGGAGCTGTTTTTT | CATTTFQDLKVAGELFF
few | NA | TRBJ2-3 | TRBV19 | TGTGCCAGTAGTATGATAGGGGTAAGCACAGATACGCAGTATTTT | CASSMIGVSTDTQYF
NA | NA | TRBJ2-4 | TRBV5-4 | TGTGCCAGCAGCTTGGATCGGGCCAAAAACATTCAGTACTTC | CASSLDRAKNIQYF
NA | NA | TRBJ2-7 | TRBV5-6 | TGTGCCAGCAGCAGTGGGGGCTACGAGCAGTACTTC | CASSSGGYEQYF